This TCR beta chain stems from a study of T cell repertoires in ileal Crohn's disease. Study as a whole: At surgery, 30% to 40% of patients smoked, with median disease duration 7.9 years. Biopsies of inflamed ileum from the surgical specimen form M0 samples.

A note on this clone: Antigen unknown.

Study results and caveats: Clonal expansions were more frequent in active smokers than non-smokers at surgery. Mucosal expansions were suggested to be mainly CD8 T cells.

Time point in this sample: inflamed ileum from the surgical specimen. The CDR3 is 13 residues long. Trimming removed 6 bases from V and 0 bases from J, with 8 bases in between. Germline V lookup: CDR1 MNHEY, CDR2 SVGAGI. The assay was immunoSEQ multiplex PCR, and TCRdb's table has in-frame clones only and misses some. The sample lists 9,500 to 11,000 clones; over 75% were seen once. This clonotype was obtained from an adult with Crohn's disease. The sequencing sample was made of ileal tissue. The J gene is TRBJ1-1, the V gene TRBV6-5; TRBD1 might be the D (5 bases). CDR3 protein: CASSGTVNTEAFF. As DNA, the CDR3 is TGTGCCAGCAGCGGGACGGTGAACACTGAAGCTTTCTTT.